The 21 T cell receptor beta chains below come from one sample, sequenced in a study of T cell changes during pregnancy in multiple sclerosis (dated by TCRdb to the late 2010s). Receptor amplification or capture employed the immunoSEQ multiplex PCR assay. TCRdb carries this immuneACCESS record with in-frame sequences only. Its versions omit some clonotypes, under half of them owing to an unresolved V gene in the studies checked, with the rest unexplained. This sample comprises over 35,000 clones, less than 95% of them detected only once. Under 0.55% of the sample goes to the ten largest clones. The material was CD4+ T cells from peripheral blood mononuclear cells, obtained in the first trimester of pregnancy. Receptor source: a female donor in good health, enrolled as a control in a pregnancy study.

This rearrangement joins TRBV4-1 to TRBJ1-1; 7 nucleotides agree with TRBD1. Germline V gene data show CDR1 as MGHRA and CDR2 as YSYEKL. There are 15 residues in the CDR3. Trimming took 4 bases from V and 5 from J; bases not matched to a gene: 10. CDR3 amino acids: CASSPSTGRDTEAFF. The DNA of the CDR3 is TGCGCCAGCAGCCCATCGACAGGGCGGGATACTGAAGCTTTCTTT.

The chain carries TRBV4-3 and TRBJ2-3; D remains ambiguous. V gave up 0 bases and J gave up 4 bases, with 8 bases separating them. Germline CDR1 LGHNA, CDR2 YSLEER. The CDR3 extends over 14 amino acids. The CDR3 DNA reads TGCGCCAGCAGCCAAGAAGTCCCGGCAGATACGCAGTATTTT. Translated, it gives CASSQEVPADTQYF.

The gene calls are TRBV6-6 and TRBJ2-6; D may be TRBD1 (7 bases). Per the germline V gene, CDR1 is MNHNY and CDR2 is SVGAGI (reference sequence). The CDR3 contains 16 residues. Trimming pared 8 bases from V and 2 bases from J, leaving 16 bases between. This CDR3 is CASGHRGGTGANVLTF. CDR3 nucleotide sequence: TGTGCCAGCGGTCACAGGGGAGGCACTGGGGCCAACGTCCTGACTTTC.

V usage is TRBV4-3 and J usage is TRBJ2-7; 8 bases fit TRBD1. Per the germline V gene, CDR1 is LGHNA and CDR2 is YSLEER. The CDR3 has 15 amino acids. Unmatched junction bases numbered 7, after V lost 2 bases and J lost 4 bases. CDR3 DNA sequence: TGCGCCAGCAGCCAAACGGACAGGGCTGGATACGAGCAGTACTTC. Encoded protein: CASSQTDRAGYEQYF.

This clone occurred once. The gene calls are TRBV5-6 and TRBJ1-6, with D unresolved. Trimming removed 0 bases at V and 3 bases at J, with 7 bases between. Germline loops: CDR1 SGHDT, CDR2 YYEEEE. This CDR3 comprises 15 residues. The CDR3 loop is CASSLEQYYNSPLHF. The CDR3 DNA reads as TGTGCCAGCAGCTTGGAACAGTACTATAATTCACCCCTCCACTTT.

In this sample, this clone turned up once. The V call is TRBV7-2, the J call TRBJ2-5; TRBD1 is a possible D gene (5 bases). V was cut by 5 bases and J by 3 bases, with 19 bases left in between. CDR1 is SGHTA, CDR2 FQGNSA, per germline. This CDR3 contains 16 residues. CDR3 in amino acids: CASSLVALQDEETQYF. CDR3 nucleotide sequence: TGTGCCAGCAGCCTTGTGGCCCTACAGGACGAAGAGACCCAGTACTTC.

The chain couples TRBV4-1 to TRBJ2-1; tentatively, D is TRBD2 (5 bases). The CDR3 contains 14 residues. The germline CDR1 and CDR2 sequences are MGHRA and YSYEKL. V lost 0 bases and J lost 8, with 11 bases in between. In DNA, the CDR3 is TGCGCCAGCAGCCAAGATGGCAGGCGGGATGAGCAGTTCTTC. Translation gives CASSQDGRRDEQFF.

This clone was seen only a few times. CDR3 residues: CAWSSPGTEAPNTEAFF. CDR3 nucleotide sequence: TGTGCCTGGAGTTCCCCAGGGACAGAAGCCCCTAACACTGAAGCTTTCTTT. The chain has TRBV30 and TRBJ1-1, with 7 positions matching TRBD1. Germline values: CDR1 GTSNPN, CDR2 SVGIG (reference sequence). The V gene end was trimmed by 2 bases and the J gene end by 2 bases; junction bases not matched to a gene: 14. The CDR3 runs 17 residues.

In its sample, this clone ranks as medium-sized (0.01 to 0.1%). The chain is built from TRBV10-3 and TRBJ1-5; 11 bases align to TRBD1. The germline V gene encodes CDR1 ENHRY and CDR2 SYGVKD. V lost 11 bases, J lost 10 bases, and 10 bases stayed unmatched. The CDR3 is 13 amino acids. CDR3 amino acids: CAPQGQGAIPQHF. The CDR3 DNA sequence: TGTGCCCCCCAAGGACAGGGGGCTATCCCCCAGCATTTT.

V and J are TRBV29-1 and TRBJ2-1, with 7 bases lining up with TRBD1. Germline V CDR1 and CDR2: SQVTM, ANQGSEA. CDR3 length equals 16 residues. V was clipped by 4 bases and J by 7 bases; unmatched bases: 16. CDR3 coding DNA: TGCAGCGTTGCTGGGACAGCTTTGGGGAATGGAAATGAGCAGTTCTTC. Protein sequence: CSVAGTALGNGNEQFF.

CDR3 residues: CSVEAGTDTQYF. The CDR3 DNA reads as TGCAGCGTTGAGGCTGGCACAGATACGCAGTATTTT. The rearrangement links TRBV29-1 to TRBJ2-3; no definite D call. CDR1 and CDR2 (germline): SQVTM, ANQGSEA. CDR3 length: 12 amino acids. Trimming left V 3 bases short and J 1 base short, with 5 bases between.

The gene calls are TRBV6-5 and TRBJ2-7; 9 nucleotides agree with TRBD1. This CDR3 has 12 residues. V lost 10 bases and J lost 5; bases outside the gene matches: 6. From germline, CDR1 is MNHEY and CDR2 SVGAGI. CDR3 in DNA: TGTGCCACCACGACAGGGGGTCACGAGCAGTACTTC. Amino acids: CATTTGGHEQYF.

The chain has TRBV7-2 and TRBJ1-1; D may be TRBD1 (6 bases). Germline V lookup: CDR1 SGHTA, CDR2 FQGNSA. Deletions cut 4 bases from V and 7 bases from J, with 13 bases between. The length of the CDR3 is 13 residues. DNA of the CDR3: TGTGCCAGCAGCTCCAGGGGTCAGGGTGAAGCTTTCTTT. As protein: CASSSRGQGEAFF.

The gene calls are TRBV2 and TRBJ1-5; D possibly corresponds to TRBD1 (5 bases). The CDR3 extends over 14 amino acids. Germline lookup yields CDR1 SNHLY and CDR2 FYNNEI. V lost 6 bases to trimming and J lost 0 bases, with 9 bases between them. DNA for the CDR3: TGTGCCAGCAGACGACAGCTTAGCAATCAGCCCCAGCATTTT. Its protein is CASRRQLSNQPQHF.

This clone was seen a single time. The chain employs TRBV7-2 and TRBJ2-7, with TRBD2 matching 7 bases. The CDR3 sequence is 15 residues long. V dropped 5 bases and J dropped 1; count of bases not matched to a gene: 8. Germline CDR1 is SGHTA and CDR2 is FQGNSA. DNA of the CDR3: TGTGCCAGCAGCGCCGCAAGCGGGGCGTCCTACGAGCAGTACTTC. Translation: CASSAASGASYEQYF. Full variable domain (missing parts from reference TRBV7-2 and TRBJ2-7): GAGVSQSPSNKVTEKGKDVELRCDPISGHTALYWYRQSLGQGLEFLIYFQGNSAPDKSGLPSDRFSAERTGGSVSTLTIQRTQQEDSAVYLCASSAASGASYEQYFGPGTRLTVT.

V gene TRBV4-2 combines with J gene TRBJ2-1, with a weak D call TRBD1 (5 bases). Germline-derived CDR1 and CDR2 are LGHNA and YNFKEQ. The CDR3 totals 13 residues. V lost 3 bases to trimming and J lost 9 bases, with 12 bases between them. CDR3 sequence (DNA): TGTGCCAGCAGCCACCTGACAGAGAGTGAGCAGTTCTTC. This codes for CASSHLTESEQFF.

The chain is built from TRBV7-9 and TRBJ1-2; 7 bases align to TRBD1. The CDR3 has 13 amino acids. Germline V gives CDR1 SEHNR, CDR2 FQNEAQ (reference sequence). Trimming removed 1 base from V and 7 bases from J; junction bases left unmatched: 3. The CDR3 DNA reads TGTGCCAGCAGCTTAGGACAGGGCTTTGGCTACACCTTC. The encoded protein is CASSLGQGFGYTF.

V gene TRBV11-3 combines with J gene TRBJ1-1, with a tentative D call TRBD1 (5 bases). CDR3 length: 14 residues. Trimming removed 2 bases from V and 3 bases from J, with 10 bases in between. Per the germline V gene, CDR1 is SGHNT and CDR2 is YENEEA. As DNA, the CDR3 is TGTGCCAGCAGCTTACACAGGAAGGACACTGAAGCTTTCTTT. It is translated as CASSLHRKDTEAFF.

This clone was recorded once. The CDR3 is CAISVAGYNEQFF. The CDR3 region has the DNA TGTGCCATCAGTGTTGCAGGGTACAATGAGCAGTTCTTC. This chain connects TRBV10-3 to TRBJ2-1, with a tentative D call TRBD1 (5 bases). Trimming shortened V by 4 bases and J by 4 bases, and 8 bases separated the two germline ends. CDR3 length: 13 amino acids. CDR1 is ENHRY, CDR2 SYGVKD, per germline.

This rearrangement joins TRBV7-4 to TRBJ2-3; 9 nucleotides align to TRBD2. Germline V gene lookup returns CDR1 SGHVT and CDR2 SQSDAQ. This CDR3 has 14 amino acids. V was clipped by 2 bases and J by 11 bases; unmatched bases: 8. In nucleotides, the CDR3 is TGTGCCAGCAGCTTAAGGCTAGCGGGGCCCGAGCAGTATTTT. Its protein product is CASSLRLAGPEQYF.

V and J are TRBV7-9 and TRBJ2-7; 9 nucleotides agree with TRBD1. Trimming took 7 bases from V and 5 from J; bases not matched to a gene: 12. The germline gives CDR1 SEHNR, CDR2 FQNEAQ (reference sequence). The CDR3 is made up of 15 amino acids. The CDR3 DNA is TGTGCCAGCATCCCATGGGGACAGGGAAACGACGAGCAGTACTTC. As protein: CASIPWGQGNDEQYF. The full variable domain, in which reference TRBV7-9 and TRBJ2-7 provide the parts outside the CDR3, is DTGVSQNPRHKITKRGQNVTFRCDPISEHNRLYWYRQTLGQGPEFLTYFQNEAQLEKSRLLSDRFSAERPKGSFSTLEIQRTEQGDSAMYLCASIPWGQGNDEQYFGPGTRLTVT.